This T cell receptor beta chain came from a study of T cell repertoires in cytomegalovirus infection. Study at large: Both CMV infection and a matching HLA type were indicated by public TCR beta signatures. Points from the study as a whole: HLA-C-restricted CMV clonotypes gave the most frequent clonotype in two of eight donors. Summed frequency of public TCR beta families distinguished CMV carriers with the relevant HLA.

From germline, CDR1 is MDHEN and CDR2 SYDVKM. Trimming removed 2 bases from V and 2 bases from J, with 5 bases in between. This CDR3 spans 13 amino acids. This clonotype was seen more than once but under ten times. What it binds is unknown. TCRdb re-called the reads through MiXCR, storing one row per CDR3 protein. The table has fewer than 300,000 distinct CDR3 sequences, more than 20% seen once; the top ten hold 11% to 15%. The source material was PBMCs. This TCR derives from a human donor in good health (CMV status not recorded). Some clones in this sample may be carry-over from other donors' samples. V is TRBV28 and J is TRBJ2-3; D remains ambiguous. CDR3 sequence: CASSLIPTDTQYF. The DNA for the CDR3 is TGTGCCAGCAGTTTAATTCCCACAGATACGCAGTATTTT.